This T cell receptor (beta chain) was sequenced in a study of identifying expanded T cells in peripheral blood. Notes on this clone: Its antigen is currently unknown.

Healthy donors had no documented immune events, such as infections, while sampled. Study outcomes and limitations: Across healthy donors, higher total template counts meant significantly greater approximately two-week count variance. Over two and four weeks, about 17 and 20 clones changed, versus around 1.2 between replicates.

The CDR3 has 17 residues. The trim removed 4 bases at V and 7 bases at J, leaving 18 bases unmatched. Germline CDR1 reads LGHNA; CDR2 reads YSLEER. Clones were read by immunoSEQ multiplex PCR, and TCRdb kept only the in-frame ones, dropping some. The sample contains tens of thousands of clones, about 87% of which appear only once. The TCR comes from a person between 18 and 69 years old in good health. Sequencing was performed on blood. This sequence joins TRBV4-3 and TRBJ2-5, with 7 bases identical to TRBD1. CDR3 residues: CASSPDRRRGGVGTQYF. CDR3 DNA sequence: TGCGCCAGCAGCCCCGATCGCCGGCGAGGGGGCGTTGGGACCCAGTACTTC.